The clone carrying this TCR beta chain is labeled as medium-sized. The antigen is not known. Amplification of TCR alpha and beta CDR3 regions from RNA used iRepertoire nested multiplex PCR. One-step reverse transcription and amplification started from approximately 100-400 ng of tissue mRNA or PBMC total RNA. From the multiplex PCR reads, TCRdb called clonotypes with MiXCR, one entry per CDR3 protein. The sample shows roughly 4,000 distinct CDR3 sequences, under 25% of them seen only once. The CDR3 runs to 17 residues. Germline assignment: CDR1 ENHRY and CDR2 SYGVKD. V was clipped by 0 bases and J by 4 bases, with 19 bases between them. This sample stems from a study of glioma-infiltrating T cells. The study, taken as a whole, reports: Above-expected tissue-blood divergence occurred in all gliomas, most in low-grade ones.

V and J are TRBV10-3 and TRBJ2-7; D tentatively reads TRBD1 or TRBD2 (6 bases each). This receptor was identified in a human donor with low-grade glioma or glioblastoma, undergoing nonglioma brain surgery, or in good health (not recorded which). The sample comprised glioma tissue, nonneoplastic brain tissue, or PBMCs (not recorded which). The CDR3 protein is CAISESGSGGRGYEQYF. The CDR3 bases are TGTGCCATCAGTGAGTCAGGAAGTGGGGGGCGCGGGTACGAGCAGTACTTC.